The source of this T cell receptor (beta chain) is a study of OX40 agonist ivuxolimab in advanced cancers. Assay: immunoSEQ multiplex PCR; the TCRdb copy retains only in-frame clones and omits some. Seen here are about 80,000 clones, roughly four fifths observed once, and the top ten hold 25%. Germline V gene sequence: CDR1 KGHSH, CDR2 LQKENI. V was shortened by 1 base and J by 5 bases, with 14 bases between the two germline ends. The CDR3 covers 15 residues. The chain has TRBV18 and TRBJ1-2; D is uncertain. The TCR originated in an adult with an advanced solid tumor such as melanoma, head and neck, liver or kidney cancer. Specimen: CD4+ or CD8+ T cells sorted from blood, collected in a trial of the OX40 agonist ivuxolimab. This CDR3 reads CASSPRESAAYGYTF. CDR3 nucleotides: TGTGCCAGCTCACCACGAGAGTCGGCCGCTTATGGCTACACCTTC.